The T cell receptor beta chain under discussion was sequenced for a study of T-cell reconstitution after alpha-beta-depleted transplantation in children. Preparation of the TCRbeta library used unique molecular identifiers. TCRdb independently ran MiXCR on the PCR reads; one entry per CDR3 protein. The profile shows 200,000 to 250,000 distinct CDR3 sequences, roughly 8.1% of them singletons. CDR1 is MGHDK and CDR2 is SYGVNS in the germline V gene. Trimming removed 2 bases from V and 4 bases from J, with 9 bases in between. The CDR3 runs to 13 residues. Sequencing was performed on PBMCs, mostly from graft donor cells, taken 360 days after TCRalphabeta/CD19-depleted stem cell transplant. This TCR was sampled from a male patient aged 2-15 years who had a stem cell transplant for acute myeloid leukemia, so the T cells may come from the graft donor. The J gene is TRBJ2-7, the V gene TRBV25-1; D not certain. CDR3 coding DNA: TGTGCCAGCAGTGAACTAGGTTTGTACGAGCAGTACTTC. The encoded protein is CASSELGLYEQYF.